These 10 T cell receptor beta chains originate from one sample sequenced in a study of OX40 agonist ivuxolimab in advanced cancers. Sequencing used immunoSEQ multiplex PCR; TCRdb keeps in-frame clones, though not all of them. Here the sample spans 60,000 to 80,000 clones, 81% being singletons. Sequencing used CD4+ or CD8+ T cells sorted from blood, obtained in a trial of the OX40 agonist ivuxolimab. These receptors were obtained from an adult with an advanced solid tumor such as melanoma, head and neck, liver or kidney cancer.

This clone was seen a handful of times. V usage is TRBV10-3 and J usage is TRBJ2-7, with 9 positions matching TRBD1. This CDR3 spans 14 amino acids. Losses at the gene ends were 0 bases for V and 6 bases for J; bases not matched to a gene: 3. Germline V lookup: CDR1 ENHRY, CDR2 SYGVKD. The DNA for the CDR3 is TGTGCCATCAGTGAGTCTGTGGACAGGGGCGAGCAGTACTTC. This sequence encodes CAISESVDRGEQYF.

The chain joins TRBV19 to TRBJ1-2; TRBD1 matches 8 bases. Germline CDR1 LNHDA, CDR2 SQIVND (reference sequence). Trimming removed 6 bases from V and 5 bases from J; junction bases left unmatched: 11. CDR3 length equals 15 residues. The CDR3 bases are TGTGCCAGTAGCCAAACCTCGACAGGGGAATATGGCTACACCTTC. This sequence encodes CASSQTSTGEYGYTF.

This chain connects TRBV19 to TRBJ2-7; D not resolved. Germline CDR1 is LNHDA and CDR2 is SQIVND (reference sequence). This CDR3 has 8 residues. Deletions cut 8 bases from V and 5 bases from J, with 1 base between. CDR3 in amino acids: CASDEQYF. As DNA, the CDR3 is TGTGCCAGTGACGAGCAGTACTTC.

The rearrangement joins TRBV6-5 to TRBJ1-5; 11 bases map to TRBD1. The V segment lost 6 bases and the J segment 5 bases; nucleotides outside the gene matches: 6. Germline V CDR1 and CDR2: MNHEY, SVGAGI. The CDR3 loop spans 15 amino acids. CDR3 region: CASRGGTGGDQPQHF. DNA of the CDR3: TGTGCCAGCAGGGGCGGGACAGGGGGAGATCAGCCCCAGCATTTT.

This clone was seen repeatedly, ten times or more. The V call is TRBV6-5, the J call TRBJ2-7, with D possibly matching TRBD1 (5 bases). The germline V and J ends were trimmed by 5 bases and 5 bases, with 16 bases remaining between them. CDR3 length: 14 residues. The germline V gene encodes CDR1 MNHEY and CDR2 SVGAGI. CDR3 sequence: CASSPQGFYDEQYF. CDR3 bases: TGTGCCAGCAGTCCGCAGGGTTTCTATGACGAGCAGTACTTC.

V gene TRBV27 combines with J gene TRBJ2-7, with a weak D call TRBD2 (5 bases). The germline V and J ends were trimmed by 0 bases and 4 bases, with 10 bases remaining between them. Germline V gene sequence: CDR1 MNHEY, CDR2 SMNVEV (reference sequence). CDR3 size: 14 residues. CDR3 amino acids: CASSLSPAAYEQYF. The CDR3, as DNA: TGTGCCAGCAGTTTATCGCCAGCGGCGTACGAGCAGTACTTC.

CDR3 bases: TGTGCCAGCAGCTCGGGGGCGGGACAGGGGTACGAGCAGTACTTC. Encoded protein: CASSSGAGQGYEQYF. V usage is TRBV5-4 and J usage is TRBJ2-7; 10 bases are a match to TRBD1. The CDR3 has 15 residues. Germline V gene sequence: CDR1 SGHNT, CDR2 YYREEE (reference sequence). Losses at the gene ends were 3 bases for V and 4 bases for J; bases not matched to a gene: 7.

This sequence joins TRBV7-9 and TRBJ2-2; D unresolved. The CDR3 covers 13 residues. Germline V gene sequence: CDR1 SEHNR, CDR2 FQNEAQ (reference sequence). Trimming shortened V by 2 bases and J by 6 bases, and 7 bases separated the two germline ends. CDR3: CASSLIWSGELFF. CDR3 coding DNA: TGTGCCAGCAGCTTAATTTGGTCCGGGGAGCTGTTTTTT.

The chain couples TRBV6-5 to TRBJ1-2; D call uncertain. Trimming took 0 bases from V and 5 from J, leaving 7 bases between them. CDR1 is MNHEY, CDR2 SVGAGI, per germline. CDR3 length equals 13 residues. The CDR3 sequence is CASSYSEGYGYTF. CDR3 DNA: TGTGCCAGCAGTTACTCCGAGGGTTATGGCTACACCTTC.

The rearrangement uses TRBV4-3 and TRBJ2-3; no clear D gene. The CDR3 runs to 14 residues. Germline-derived CDR1 and CDR2 are LGHNA and YSLEER. V lost 3 bases and J 6 bases, leaving 13 bases between the germline ends. This CDR3 is CASSHMNFPDTQYF. CDR3 nucleotides: TGCGCCAGCAGCCACATGAATTTCCCCGATACGCAGTATTTT.